One sample yielded the 10 T cell receptor beta chains listed below, sequenced in a study of technical replicates of blood from several donors. Sequencing was performed with immunoSEQ multiplex PCR; in TCRdb, only in-frame clones are kept and a portion is missing. The data hold about 68,000 clones, with 95% to 97% observed a single time. The specimen sequenced was T cells isolated from PBMCs. All receptors derive from a human donor in good health.

J is TRBJ2-1 and V is TRBV7-9; perhaps TRBD2 as D (6 bases). Germline values: CDR1 SEHNR, CDR2 FQNEAQ (reference sequence). CDR3 length: 13 amino acids. V lost 0 bases, J lost 10 bases, and 10 bases lay in between. The CDR3 region has the DNA TGTGCCAGCAGCTTAGCGGGAGGACGGGAGCAGTTCTTC. It specifies CASSLAGGREQFF.

V is TRBV15 and J is TRBJ1-4; D is ambiguous. Germline CDR1 is LNHNV and CDR2 is YYDKDF (reference sequence). Trimming took 0 bases from V and 6 from J, leaving 14 bases between them. The CDR3 runs to 16 residues. The CDR3 region is CATSRDRQEWDEKLFF. For the CDR3, the DNA is TGTGCCACCAGCAGAGATCGCCAGGAATGGGATGAAAAACTGTTTTTT.

In DNA, the CDR3 is TGCAGCGTTTTCGAGGGAGCGGGTTGGACCGGGGAGCTGTTTTTT. It codes for CSVFEGAGWTGELFF. This chain uses TRBV29-1 with TRBJ2-2; TRBD2 is a possible D gene (6 bases). Germline CDR1 SQVTM, CDR2 ANQGSEA. The V and J ends lost 5 bases and 5 bases respectively, with 18 bases between them. CDR3 length: 15 residues.

This clone was counted once. The rearrangement joins TRBV5-4 to TRBJ2-2; 7 bases match TRBD2. This CDR3 comprises 16 residues. Germline CDR1 and CDR2: SGHNT and YYREEE (reference sequence). V lost 0 bases to trimming and J lost 4 bases; unmatched junction nucleotides: 6. As DNA, the CDR3 is TGTGCCAGCAGCTTGGCCCCCAGCGGGACCACCGGGGAGCTGTTTTTT. This gives the protein CASSLAPSGTTGELFF.

The CDR3 coding sequence is TGCGCCAGCAGGGGACAGGAGAACACCGGGGAGCTGTTTTTT. Translation: CASRGQENTGELFF. The chain has TRBV5-1 and TRBJ2-2; 8 nucleotides match TRBD1. This CDR3 is 14 amino acids long. V dropped 5 bases and J dropped 1; count of bases not matched to a gene: 1. Germline CDR1 is SGHRS and CDR2 is YFSETQ. Full variable domain (outside the CDR3, taken from reference TRBV5-1 and TRBJ2-2): KAGVTQTPRYLIKTRGQQVTLSCSPISGHRSVSWYQQTPGQGLQFLFEYFSETQRNKGNFPGRFSGRQFSNSRSEMNVSTLELGDSALYLCASRGQENTGELFFGEGSRLTVL.

This clone has a single count. This sequence joins TRBV19 and TRBJ2-7; 9 nucleotides align to TRBD2. The CDR3 totals 15 residues. Trimming at V came to 3 bases and at J to 2 bases, leaving 5 bases not matched to a gene. Germline V gene lookup returns CDR1 LNHDA and CDR2 SQIVND (reference sequence). CDR3 in DNA: TGTGCCAGTAGTATGCCTAGCGGGAATACCTACGAGCAGTACTTC. Protein sequence: CASSMPSGNTYEQYF.

The V gene is TRBV5-4, the J gene TRBJ2-3; 7 bases are a match to TRBD2. J was trimmed by 2 bases and V by 5 bases; bases with no gene match: 8. The CDR3 covers 15 residues. Germline V gene sequence: CDR1 SGHNT, CDR2 YYREEE (reference sequence). CDR3 in DNA: TGTGCCAGCAGAGTGTGGCGGGAGACCACAGATACGCAGTATTTT. This gives the protein CASRVWRETTDTQYF.

J is TRBJ2-5 and V is TRBV6-5, with 8 bases that match TRBD1. There are 15 residues in the CDR3. The germline V gene has CDR1 MNHEY and CDR2 SVGAGI. Unmatched junction bases numbered 11, after V lost 7 bases and J lost 4 bases. CDR3 DNA: TGTGCCAGCAACGAGATGTCAGGGGGCCGAGAGACCCAGTACTTC. Translated: CASNEMSGGRETQYF.

Regarding this clone: An end of the junction does not agree with germline; a read error may underlie this. This chain uses TRBV11-2 with TRBJ2-7, with D unclear. This CDR3 comprises 11 residues. Germline assignment: CDR1 SGHAT and CDR2 FQNNGV. The CDR3 DNA follows: TGTGCCAGCAGCTTCTCCGACGAGCAGTACTTC. Protein sequence: CASSFSDEQYF.

The rearrangement joins TRBV7-9 to TRBJ2-3, with 8 bases fitting TRBD1. With V trimmed by 4 bases and J by 6 bases, 9 bases remained unmatched. This CDR3 region has 15 residues. Germline V gene data show CDR1 as SEHNR and CDR2 as FQNEAQ (reference sequence). The chain's CDR3 is CASSSPQGASDTQYF. CDR3 nucleotide sequence: TGTGCCAGCAGCTCACCCCAGGGGGCTAGCGATACGCAGTATTTT.